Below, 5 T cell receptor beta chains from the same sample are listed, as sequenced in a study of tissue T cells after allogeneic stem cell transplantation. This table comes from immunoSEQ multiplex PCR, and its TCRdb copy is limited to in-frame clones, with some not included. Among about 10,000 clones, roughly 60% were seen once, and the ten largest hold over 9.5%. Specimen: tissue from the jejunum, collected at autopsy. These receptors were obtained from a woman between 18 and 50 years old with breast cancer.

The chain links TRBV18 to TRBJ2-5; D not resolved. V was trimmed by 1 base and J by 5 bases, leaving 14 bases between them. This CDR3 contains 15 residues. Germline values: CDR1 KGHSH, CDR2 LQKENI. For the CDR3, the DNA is TGTGCCAGCTCACCACAATCGGCGGCTCGGGAGACCCAGTACTTC. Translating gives CASSPQSAARETQYF.

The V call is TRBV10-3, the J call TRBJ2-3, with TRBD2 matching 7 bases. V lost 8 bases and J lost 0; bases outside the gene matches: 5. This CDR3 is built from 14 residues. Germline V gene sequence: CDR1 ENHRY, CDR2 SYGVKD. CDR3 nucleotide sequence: TGTGCCATCGGGGCTAGCGGTAGCACAGATACGCAGTATTTT. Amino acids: CAIGASGSTDTQYF.

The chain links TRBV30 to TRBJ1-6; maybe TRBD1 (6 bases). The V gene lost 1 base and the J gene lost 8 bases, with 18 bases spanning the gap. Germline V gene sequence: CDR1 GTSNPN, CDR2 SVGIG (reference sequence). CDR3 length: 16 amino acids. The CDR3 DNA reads TGTGCCTGGAGTGGGGGGCCCCGGGCAGGGGATTCACCCCTCCACTTT. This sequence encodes CAWSGGPRAGDSPLHF.

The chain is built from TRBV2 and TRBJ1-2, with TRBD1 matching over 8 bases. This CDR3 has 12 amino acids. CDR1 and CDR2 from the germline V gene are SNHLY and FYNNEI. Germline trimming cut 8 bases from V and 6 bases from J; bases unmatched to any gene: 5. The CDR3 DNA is TGTGCCAGCCACGGACAGGGTAATGGCTACACCTTC. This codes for CASHGQGNGYTF.

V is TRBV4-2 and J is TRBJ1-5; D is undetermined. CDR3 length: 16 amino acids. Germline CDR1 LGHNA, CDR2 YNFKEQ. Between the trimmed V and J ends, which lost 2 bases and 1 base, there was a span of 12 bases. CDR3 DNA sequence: TGTGCCAGCAGCCAACTTCTGCGAGGGAGCAATCAGCCCCAGCATTTT. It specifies CASSQLLRGSNQPQHF.